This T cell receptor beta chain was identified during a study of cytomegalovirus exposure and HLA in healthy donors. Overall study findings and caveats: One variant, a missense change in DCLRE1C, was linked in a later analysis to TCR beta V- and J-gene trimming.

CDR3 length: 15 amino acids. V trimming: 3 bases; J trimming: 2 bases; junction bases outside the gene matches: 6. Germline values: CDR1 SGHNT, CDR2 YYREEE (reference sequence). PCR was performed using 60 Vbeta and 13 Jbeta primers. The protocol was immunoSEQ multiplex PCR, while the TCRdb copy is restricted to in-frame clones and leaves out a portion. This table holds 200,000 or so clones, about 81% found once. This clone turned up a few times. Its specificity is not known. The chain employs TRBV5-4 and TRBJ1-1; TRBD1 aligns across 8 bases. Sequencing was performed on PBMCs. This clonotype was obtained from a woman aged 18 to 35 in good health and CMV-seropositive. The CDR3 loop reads CASSSRQGLNTEAFF. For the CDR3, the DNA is TGTGCCAGCAGCTCTAGACAGGGGTTAAACACTGAAGCTTTCTTT.